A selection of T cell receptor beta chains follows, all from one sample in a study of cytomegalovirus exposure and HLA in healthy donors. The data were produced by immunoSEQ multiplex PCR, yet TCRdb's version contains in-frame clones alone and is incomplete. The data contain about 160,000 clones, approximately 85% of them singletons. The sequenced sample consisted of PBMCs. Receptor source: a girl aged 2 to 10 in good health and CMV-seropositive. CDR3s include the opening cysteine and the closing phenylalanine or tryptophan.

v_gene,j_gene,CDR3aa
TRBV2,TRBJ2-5,CASSVEAGEFQETQYF
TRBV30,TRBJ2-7,CAWSVRDEQYF
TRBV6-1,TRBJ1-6,CASSSTIIRSPLHF
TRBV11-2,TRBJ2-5,CASSGYGVGTQYF
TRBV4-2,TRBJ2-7,CASSQPGLTNYEQYF
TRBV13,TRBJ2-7,CASSLGLAGDYEQYF
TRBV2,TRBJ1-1,CASSETQGEAFF
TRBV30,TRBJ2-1,CAWSVTSQEQFF
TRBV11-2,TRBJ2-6,CASSLDLSTGANVLTF
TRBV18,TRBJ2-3,CASSPLSFSGSTDTQYF
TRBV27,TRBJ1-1,CASSKMGGLAEAFF
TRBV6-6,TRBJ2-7,CASRPRQVGAEQYF
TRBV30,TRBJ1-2,CAWTLRTDSNYGYTF
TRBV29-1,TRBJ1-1,CSVPDREAGAEAFF
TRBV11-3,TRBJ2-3,CASSLNSLDTQYF
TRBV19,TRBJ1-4,CASKTPGQLREKLFF
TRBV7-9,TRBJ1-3,CASSSPSSGNTIYF
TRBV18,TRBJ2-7,CASSSAGVNEQYF
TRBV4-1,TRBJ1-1,CASSLPPGGPRRYYLSEAFF
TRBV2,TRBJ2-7,CASSPRDRAYEQYF
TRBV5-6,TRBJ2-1,CASSGRRYWNEQFF
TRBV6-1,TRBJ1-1,CASGRGDTEAFF
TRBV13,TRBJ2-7,CASSSHLRLRGEQYF
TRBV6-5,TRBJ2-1,CASSYGDRGGNEQFF
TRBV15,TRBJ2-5,CATSRALTGGETQYF
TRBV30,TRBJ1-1,CAWIYATGSTEAFF
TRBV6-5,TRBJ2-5,CASSYSNPGQETQYF
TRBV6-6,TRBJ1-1,CASIGTTNTEAFF
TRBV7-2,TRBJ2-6,CASSFVATGANSGANVLTF
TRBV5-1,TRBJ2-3,CASLPQTGTDTQYF
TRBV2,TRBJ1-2,CASREPGGYRDYTF
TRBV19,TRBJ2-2,CASTEQAVALGELFF
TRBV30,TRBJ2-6,CAWSTTGSFSGANVLTF
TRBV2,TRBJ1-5,CASSVRRAPYSNQPQHF
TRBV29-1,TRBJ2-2,CSVEDAVVGGELFF
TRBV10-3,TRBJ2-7,CAIRGGTSAKMVYEQYF
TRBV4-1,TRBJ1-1,CASSWDKLNTEAFF
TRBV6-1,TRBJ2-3,CASSDEDYGDTQYF
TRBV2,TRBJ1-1,CASSVEGVGTEAFF
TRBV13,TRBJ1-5,CACSLGTGYSNQPQHF
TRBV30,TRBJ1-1,CAWDRGKGNTEAFF
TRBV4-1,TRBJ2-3,CASSQDQNTDTQYF
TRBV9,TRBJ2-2,CASSVNRGAGELFF
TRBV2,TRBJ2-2,CASSEGLADTGELFF
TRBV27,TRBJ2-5,CASSRQGAEETQYF
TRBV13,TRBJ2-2,CASSLGLAPGELFF
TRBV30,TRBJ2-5,CAWTPGRTGQETQYF
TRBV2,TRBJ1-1,CATSPGYEAFF
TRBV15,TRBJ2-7,CATSRDGLAGPSYEQYF
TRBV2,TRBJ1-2,CASRGRGLGYTF
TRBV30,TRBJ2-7,CAWSDSAGESGQYF
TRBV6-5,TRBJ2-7,CASSYSHQGGYEQYF